Here is one T cell receptor beta chain with its context. Antigen unknown. The CDR3 sequence is 15 residues long. Germline V gene data show CDR1 as MNHEY and CDR2 as SMNVEV (reference sequence). The V gene lost 7 bases and the J gene lost 7 bases, with 21 bases spanning the gap. The data were taken from a study of a mutant IDH1 vaccine in newly diagnosed glioma. The wider study: Vaccination of patients was performed eight times, in weeks 1, 3, 5, 7, 11, 15, 19 and 23. Following radiotherapy alone, or alongside temozolomide cycles, vaccination was started after an interval of 4-6 weeks. Patients had received radiotherapy, temozolomide, or both previously, most receiving both.

Time point given: week 23, last vaccination. Doses consisted of 300 ug of mutant IDH1 20-mer peptide each, paired with topical imiquimod. The method was immunoSEQ multiplex PCR; TCRdb's version includes in-frame clones alone and lacks a portion of them. This table has approximately 35,000 clones, roughly 90% appearing once. The chain uses TRBV27 and TRBJ2-3; TRBD2 might be the D (5 bases). The TCR originated in a man in his forties or fifties with glioma. The sequencing here drew on PBMCs, taken from a glioma patient whose treatment included an IDH1 peptide vaccine. DNA for the CDR3: TGTGCCAGCACCCCCTTAGGAAAGACGGGGAATACGCAGTATTTT. Encoded protein: CASTPLGKTGNTQYF.